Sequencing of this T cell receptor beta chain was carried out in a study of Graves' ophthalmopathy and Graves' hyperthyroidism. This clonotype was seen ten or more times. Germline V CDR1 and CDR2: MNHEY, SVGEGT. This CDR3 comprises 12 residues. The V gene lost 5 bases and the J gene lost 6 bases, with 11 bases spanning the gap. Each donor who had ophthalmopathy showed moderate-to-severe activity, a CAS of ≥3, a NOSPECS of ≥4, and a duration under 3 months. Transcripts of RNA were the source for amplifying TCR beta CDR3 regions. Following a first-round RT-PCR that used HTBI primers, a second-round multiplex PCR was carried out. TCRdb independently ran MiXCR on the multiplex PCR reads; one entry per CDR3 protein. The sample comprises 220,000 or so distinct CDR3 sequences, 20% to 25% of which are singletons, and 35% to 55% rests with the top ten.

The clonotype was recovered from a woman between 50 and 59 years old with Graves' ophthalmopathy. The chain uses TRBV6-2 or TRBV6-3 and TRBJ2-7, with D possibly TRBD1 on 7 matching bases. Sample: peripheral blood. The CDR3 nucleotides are TGTGCCAGCAGTGGGACAGCGGGCGAGCAGTACTTC. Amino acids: CASSGTAGEQYF.